The 17 T cell receptor beta chains in this list originate from one sample, sequenced in a study of T cell repertoires in aging, cancer and after chemotherapy. TCR beta rearrangements were amplified from peripheral blood genomic DNA. TRB rearrangements spanning V, D and J were amplified using mixed TRB-A/B primers. TCRdb independently ran MiXCR on the multiplex PCR reads; one entry per CDR3 protein. Among under 6,000 distinct CDR3 sequences listed, around 30% were seen once. Sequences were obtained from blood. These receptor sequences come from a human donor with a solid tumor.

The chain couples TRBV5-4 to TRBJ1-2; TRBD1 is a possible D gene (5 bases). CDR1 SGHNT and CDR2 YYREEE come from the germline V gene (reference sequence). Trimming removed 0 bases from V and 0 bases from J, with 9 bases in between. The CDR3 has 15 residues. CDR3 region: CASSLAGGANYGYTF. The CDR3 region has the DNA TGTGCCAGCAGCTTGGCCGGGGGAGCTAACTATGGCTACACCTTC.

The J gene is TRBJ1-6, the V gene TRBV6-5; D might be TRBD1 (5 bases). From germline, CDR1 is MNHEY and CDR2 SVGAGI. The CDR3 covers 20 residues. V was clipped by 6 bases and J by 7 bases, with 31 bases between them. Written as DNA, the CDR3 is TGTGCCAGCAGCTTTACGACCCCGCCAACCTTAACCGGGGGGAATTCACCCCTCCACTTT. This encodes CASSFTTPPTLTGGNSPLHF.

This clonotype turned up a few times. The chain recombines TRBV6-5 with TRBJ2-6; a weak D match, TRBD2 (5 bases). The CDR3 consists of 15 residues. The germline gives CDR1 MNHEY, CDR2 SVGAGI. Trimming took off 8 bases at V and 2 bases at J, with 13 bases between the two ends. CDR3 residues: CASSPPGTGANVLTF. In DNA, the CDR3 is TGTGCCAGCTCACCACCCGGGACTGGGGCCAACGTCCTGACTTTC.

The chain recombines TRBV20-1 with TRBJ2-3, with TRBD2 matching over 9 bases. In germline, CDR1 is DFQATT, CDR2 SNEGSKA (reference sequence). This CDR3 spans 18 amino acids. The J segment lost 3 bases and the V segment lost 1 base, leaving 14 bases of the junction unmatched. Here the CDR3 reads CSARVPYLSGGATDTQYF. CDR3 bases: TGCAGTGCTAGAGTCCCCTACCTTAGCGGGGGAGCAACAGATACGCAGTATTTT.

This clonotype was found a few times. V usage is TRBV6-5 and J usage is TRBJ1-1; D is unclear. Germline CDR1 and CDR2: MNHEY and SVGAGI. The V and J ends lost 5 bases and 1 base respectively, with 11 bases between them. The length of the CDR3 is 14 residues. CDR3 sequence reads: CASSPVRRNTEAFF. The CDR3 DNA is TGTGCCAGCAGTCCCGTAAGGCGGAACACTGAAGCTTTCTTT.

This rearrangement joins TRBV21-1 to TRBJ2-3; TRBD1 was called by the table and not checked on the DNA. TRBV21-1 is listed as a pseudogene. The CDR3 length is 16 residues. CDR3 region: CASSTGAGKDTDTQYF. Written as DNA, the CDR3 is TGTGCCAGCAGCACCGGGGCGGGGAAAGACACAGATACGCAGTATTTT.

The chain's CDR3 is CASSFQGSGNTIYF. CDR3 nucleotide sequence: TGTGCCAGCAGCTTCCAGGGTTCTGGAAACACCATATATTTT. The V and J genes are TRBV5-5 and TRBJ1-3, with a weak D call TRBD1 (5 bases). Germline lookup yields CDR1 SGHKS and CDR2 YYEKEE (reference sequence). V lost 2 bases to trimming and J lost 1 base, with 7 bases between them. The CDR3 length is 14 residues.

This clonotype appeared a few times. The chain couples TRBV5-6 to TRBJ2-2; possible D gene TRBD2, 6 bases. The CDR3 length is 16 residues. V lost 0 bases and J lost 0, with 9 bases in between. Germline V gene data show CDR1 as SGHDT and CDR2 as YYEEEE. For the CDR3, the DNA is TGTGCCAGCAGCTTGGGACTAGGATCGAACACCGGGGAGCTGTTTTTT. This codes for CASSLGLGSNTGELFF.

This clonotype was detected only a few times. The J gene is TRBJ2-7, the V gene TRBV5-6; no definite D call. Trimming stripped 0 bases from V and 0 bases from J, with 10 bases between. The CDR3 contains 15 residues. The germline CDR1 and CDR2 sequences are SGHDT and YYEEEE. CDR3 nucleotide sequence: TGTGCCAGCAGCTTGGCCGCGACTTACTCCTACGAGCAGTACTTC. Its translation is CASSLAATYSYEQYF.

This clonotype was picked up a small number of times. The chain has TRBV9 and TRBJ2-1; 11 nucleotides match TRBD2. Losses at the gene ends were 0 bases for V and 8 bases for J; bases not matched to a gene: 4. The CDR3 has 15 residues. Germline values: CDR1 SGDLS, CDR2 YYNGEE. The DNA for the CDR3 is TGTGCCAGCAGCGTAGCACTAGCGGGAGAGGATGAGCAGTTCTTC. This sequence encodes CASSVALAGEDEQFF.

The chain joins TRBV5-6 to TRBJ2-7, with a weak D call TRBD2 (6 bases). This CDR3 has 16 amino acids. Germline V gene lookup returns CDR1 SGHDT and CDR2 YYEEEE. V lost 3 bases and J 1 base, leaving 17 bases between the germline ends. CDR3 sequence (DNA): TGTGCCAGCAGCTCGCGGGGTCGTTTCGGGTCCTACGAGCAGTACTTC. It encodes CASSSRGRFGSYEQYF. The full variable domain, its missing parts supplied by reference TRBV5-6 and TRBJ2-7, is DAGVTQSPTHLIKTRGQQVTLRCSPKSGHDTVSWYQQALGQGPQFIFQYYEEEERQRGNFPDRFSGHQFPNYSSELNVNALLLGDSALYLCASSSRGRFGSYEQYFGPGTRLTVT.

The V gene is TRBV11-3, the J gene TRBJ2-7, with 11 bases that match TRBD2. CDR3 length equals 15 residues. V trimming: 5 bases; J trimming: 4 bases; junction bases outside the gene matches: 7. Germline V CDR1 and CDR2: SGHNT, YENEEA. CDR3 protein: CASSPGLAGGYEQYF. The CDR3 DNA follows: TGTGCCAGCAGCCCTGGACTAGCGGGTGGGTACGAGCAGTACTTC.

The V call is TRBV10-3, the J call TRBJ1-5; possible D gene TRBD1, 5 bases. CDR3 size: 16 residues. V lost 0 bases and J lost 7, with 16 bases in between. Per germline, CDR1 ENHRY and CDR2 SYGVKD. The CDR3 loop is CAISESSFRGDQPQHF. The CDR3 DNA reads TGTGCCATCAGTGAGTCGAGTTTCCGAGGGGACCAGCCCCAGCATTTT.

This sequence joins TRBV28 and TRBJ1-2; D remains ambiguous. Trimming took off 3 bases at V and 8 bases at J, with 10 bases between the two ends. This CDR3 spans 12 amino acids. Germline CDR1 and CDR2: MDHEN and SYDVKM. CDR3 nucleotides: TGTGCCAGCAGTTTTGGGGTGTGGGGCTACACCTTC. Protein: CASSFGVWGYTF.

The rearrangement joins TRBV7-9 to TRBJ1-4, with 9 bases fitting TRBD1. V lost 4 bases, J lost 8 bases, and 11 bases stayed unmatched. The CDR3 runs 16 residues. In germline, CDR1 is SEHNR, CDR2 FQNEAQ (reference sequence). The CDR3: CASSSLEPGQGEKLFF. The CDR3 DNA reads TGTGCCAGCAGCTCGCTAGAGCCGGGACAGGGAGAAAAACTGTTTTTT.

The V and J genes are TRBV11-2 and TRBJ2-7; no definite D call. The CDR3 has 11 residues. Trimming shortened V by 3 bases and J by 2 bases, and 2 bases separated the two germline ends. Germline V CDR1 and CDR2: SGHAT, FQNNGV. The CDR3 region is CASSFAYEQYF. In nucleotides, the CDR3 is TGTGCCAGCAGCTTTGCCTACGAGCAGTACTTC.

V gene TRBV12-3 or TRBV12-4 combines with J gene TRBJ1-5; no clear D gene. Trimming removed 6 bases at V and 8 bases at J, with 11 bases between. CDR3 size: 12 residues. The CDR3 DNA sequence: TGTGCCAGCAGCTTCAAGAATAAGCCCCAGCATTTT. Translation: CASSFKNKPQHF.